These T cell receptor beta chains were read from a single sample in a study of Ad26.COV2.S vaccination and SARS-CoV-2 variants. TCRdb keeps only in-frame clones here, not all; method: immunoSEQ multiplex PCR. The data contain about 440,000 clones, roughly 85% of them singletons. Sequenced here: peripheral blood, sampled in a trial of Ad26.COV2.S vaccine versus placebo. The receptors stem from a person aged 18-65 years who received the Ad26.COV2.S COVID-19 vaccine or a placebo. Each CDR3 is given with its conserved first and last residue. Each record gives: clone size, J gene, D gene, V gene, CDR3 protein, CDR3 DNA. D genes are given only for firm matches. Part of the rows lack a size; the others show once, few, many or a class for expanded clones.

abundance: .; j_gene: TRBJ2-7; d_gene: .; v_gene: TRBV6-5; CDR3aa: CASSNPGTDPYEQYF; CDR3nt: TGTGCCAGCAGTAATCCCGGGACGGATCCCTACGAGCAGTACTTC
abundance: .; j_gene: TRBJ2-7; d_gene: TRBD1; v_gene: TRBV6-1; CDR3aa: CASSDWDSSYEQYF; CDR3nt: TGTGCCAGCAGTGATTGGGACAGCTCCTACGAGCAGTACTTC
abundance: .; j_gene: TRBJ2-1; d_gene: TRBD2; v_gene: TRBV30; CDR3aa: CAWTGGYEQFF; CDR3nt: TGTGCCTGGACGGGGGGGTATGAGCAGTTCTTC
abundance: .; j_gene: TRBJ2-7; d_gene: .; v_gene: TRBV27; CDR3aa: CASMSIQGNHEQYF; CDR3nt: TGTGCCAGCATGTCAATCCAGGGGAACCACGAGCAGTACTTC
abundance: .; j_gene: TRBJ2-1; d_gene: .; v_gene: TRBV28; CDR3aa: CASSGQGYGNEQFF; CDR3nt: TGTGCCAGCAGCGGGCAGGGATATGGCAATGAGCAGTTCTTC
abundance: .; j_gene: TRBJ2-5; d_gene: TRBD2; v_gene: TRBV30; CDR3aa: CAWRPSGRAGETQYF; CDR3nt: TGTGCCTGGCGGCCTAGCGGGAGGGCCGGGGAGACCCAGTACTTC
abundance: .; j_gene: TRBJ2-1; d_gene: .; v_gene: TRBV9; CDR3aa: CASSPKGNEQFF; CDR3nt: TGTGCCAGCAGCCCCAAGGGTAATGAGCAGTTCTTC
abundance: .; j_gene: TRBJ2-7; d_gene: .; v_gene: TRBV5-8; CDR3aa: CASSRALRGGYEQYF; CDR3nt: TGTGCCAGCAGCCGTGCGTTGAGAGGGGGGTACGAGCAGTACTTC
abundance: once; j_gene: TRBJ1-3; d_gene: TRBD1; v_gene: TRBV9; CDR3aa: CASSVRGGNGNTIYF; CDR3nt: TGTGCCAGCAGCGTTCGAGGGGGCAATGGAAACACCATATATTTT
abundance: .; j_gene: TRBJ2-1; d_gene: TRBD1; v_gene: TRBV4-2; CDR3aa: CASSVDRVYNEQFF; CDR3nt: TGTGCCAGCAGCGTTGACAGGGTCTACAATGAGCAGTTCTTC
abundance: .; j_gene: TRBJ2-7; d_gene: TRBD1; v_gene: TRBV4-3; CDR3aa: CASSRDRASFYEQYF; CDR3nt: TGCGCCAGCAGCCGGGACAGGGCCTCTTTTTACGAGCAGTACTTC
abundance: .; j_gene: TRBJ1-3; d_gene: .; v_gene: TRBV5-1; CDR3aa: CASSGGSGNTIYF; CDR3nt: TGCGCCAGCAGCGGCGGGTCTGGAAACACCATATATTTT
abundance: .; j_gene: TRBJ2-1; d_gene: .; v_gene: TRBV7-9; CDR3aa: CASSLGSWAGKEYEQFF; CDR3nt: TGTGCCAGCAGCTTAGGGTCCTGGGCAGGGAAGGAGTATGAGCAGTTCTTC
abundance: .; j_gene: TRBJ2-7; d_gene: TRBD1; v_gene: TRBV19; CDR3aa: CASSIGPGQGSYEQYF; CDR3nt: TGTGCCAGTAGTATAGGTCCCGGACAGGGGTCCTACGAGCAGTACTTC
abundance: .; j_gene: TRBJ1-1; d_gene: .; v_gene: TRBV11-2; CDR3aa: CASSPQHGTEAFF; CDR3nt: TGTGCCAGCAGCCCGCAACACGGGACTGAAGCTTTCTTT
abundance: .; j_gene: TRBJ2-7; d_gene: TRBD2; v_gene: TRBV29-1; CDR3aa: CSVAFSGSPYEQYF; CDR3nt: TGCAGCGTCGCTTTTAGCGGGAGCCCCTACGAGCAGTACTTC
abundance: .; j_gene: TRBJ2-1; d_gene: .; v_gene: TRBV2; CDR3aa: CASSEYPGWFF; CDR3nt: TGTGCCAGCAGTGAATATCCGGGTTGGTTCTTC
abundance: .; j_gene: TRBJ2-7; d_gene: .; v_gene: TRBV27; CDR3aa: CASSLLGGEQYF; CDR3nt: TGTGCCAGCAGTTTATTAGGGGGCGAGCAGTACTTC
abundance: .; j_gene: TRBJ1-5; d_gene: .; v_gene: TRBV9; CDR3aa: CASSPGDSNQPQHF; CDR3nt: TGTGCCAGCAGCCCAGGGGATAGCAATCAGCCCCAGCATTTT
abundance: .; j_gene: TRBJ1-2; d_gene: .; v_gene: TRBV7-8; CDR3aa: CASRGGVDGYTF; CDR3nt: TGTGCCAGCAGAGGGGGGGTCGATGGCTACACCTTC
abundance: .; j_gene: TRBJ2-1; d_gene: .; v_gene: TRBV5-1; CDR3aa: CASSSMAGSSYNEQFF; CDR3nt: TGCGCCAGCAGCTCTATGGCGGGGAGCTCCTACAATGAGCAGTTCTTC
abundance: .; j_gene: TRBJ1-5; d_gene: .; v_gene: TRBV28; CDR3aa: CASSLGGGDSQPQHF; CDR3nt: TGTGCCAGCAGTTTGGGCGGGGGAGACTCTCAGCCCCAGCATTTT
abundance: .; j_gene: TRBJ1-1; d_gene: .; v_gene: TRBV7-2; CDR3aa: CASSLGMGIGNTEAFF; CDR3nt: TGTGCCAGCAGCCTAGGCATGGGGATTGGAAACACTGAAGCTTTCTTT
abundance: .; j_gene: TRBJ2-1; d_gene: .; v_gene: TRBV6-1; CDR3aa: CASSEQGSSYNEQFF; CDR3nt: TGTGCCAGCAGTGAACAGGGTAGCTCCTACAATGAGCAGTTCTTC
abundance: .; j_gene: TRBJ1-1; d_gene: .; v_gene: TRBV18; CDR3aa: CASSQTLQGNTEAFF; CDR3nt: TGTGCCAGCTCACAAACCTTACAGGGGAACACTGAAGCTTTCTTT
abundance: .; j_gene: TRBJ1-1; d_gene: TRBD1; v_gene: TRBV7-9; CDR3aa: CASSSQGQGVRSEAFF; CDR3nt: TGTGCCAGCAGCTCCCAGGGACAGGGGGTTAGAAGTGAAGCTTTCTTT
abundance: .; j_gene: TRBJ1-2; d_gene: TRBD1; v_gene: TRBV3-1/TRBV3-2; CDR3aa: CASSLGTAANYGYTF; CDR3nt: TGTGCCAGCAGCCTTGGGACAGCTGCTAACTATGGCTACACCTTC
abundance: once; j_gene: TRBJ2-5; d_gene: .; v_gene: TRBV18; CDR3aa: CASSPTEWRHLDF; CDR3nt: TGTGCCAGCTCACCGACAGAGTGGAGGCACCTGGACTTC
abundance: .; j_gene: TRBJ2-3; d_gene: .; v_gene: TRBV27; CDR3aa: CASSTTGRKGTDTQYF; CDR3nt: TGTGCCAGCAGTACAACAGGGAGGAAGGGCACAGATACGCAGTATTTT
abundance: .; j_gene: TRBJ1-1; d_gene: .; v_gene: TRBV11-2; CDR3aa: CASSSKSDGNTEAFF; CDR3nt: TGTGCCAGCAGCTCGAAGTCGGACGGGAACACTGAAGCTTTCTTT
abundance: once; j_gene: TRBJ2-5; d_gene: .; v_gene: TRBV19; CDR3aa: CASSREGAEETQYF; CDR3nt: TGTGCCAGTAGTAGGGAGGGGGCCGAAGAGACCCAGTACTTC
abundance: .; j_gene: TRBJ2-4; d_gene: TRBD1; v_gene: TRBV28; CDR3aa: CASQLTGNIQYF; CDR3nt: TGTGCCAGCCAATTGACAGGGAACATTCAGTACTTC
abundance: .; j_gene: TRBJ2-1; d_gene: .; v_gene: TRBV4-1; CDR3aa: CASSQEGGTGSYNEQFF; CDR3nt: TGCGCCAGCAGCCAAGAGGGGGGGACAGGCTCCTACAATGAGCAGTTCTTC
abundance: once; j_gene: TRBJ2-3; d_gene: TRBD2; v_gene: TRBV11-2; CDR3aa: CASSPQRDTDTQYF; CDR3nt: TGTGCCAGCAGCCCACAGCGGGACACAGATACGCAGTATTTT